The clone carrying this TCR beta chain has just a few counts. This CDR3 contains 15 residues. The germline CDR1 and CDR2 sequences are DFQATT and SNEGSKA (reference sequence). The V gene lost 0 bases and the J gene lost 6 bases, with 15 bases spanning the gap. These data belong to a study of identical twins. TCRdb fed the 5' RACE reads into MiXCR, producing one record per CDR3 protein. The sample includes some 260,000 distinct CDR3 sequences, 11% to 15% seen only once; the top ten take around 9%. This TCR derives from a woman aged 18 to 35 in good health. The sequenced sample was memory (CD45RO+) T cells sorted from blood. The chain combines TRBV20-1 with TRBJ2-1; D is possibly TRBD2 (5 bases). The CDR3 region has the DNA TGCAGTGCTAGAGACGGATTGTCGGCGGGCAATGAGCAGTTCTTC. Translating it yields CSARDGLSAGNEQFF.